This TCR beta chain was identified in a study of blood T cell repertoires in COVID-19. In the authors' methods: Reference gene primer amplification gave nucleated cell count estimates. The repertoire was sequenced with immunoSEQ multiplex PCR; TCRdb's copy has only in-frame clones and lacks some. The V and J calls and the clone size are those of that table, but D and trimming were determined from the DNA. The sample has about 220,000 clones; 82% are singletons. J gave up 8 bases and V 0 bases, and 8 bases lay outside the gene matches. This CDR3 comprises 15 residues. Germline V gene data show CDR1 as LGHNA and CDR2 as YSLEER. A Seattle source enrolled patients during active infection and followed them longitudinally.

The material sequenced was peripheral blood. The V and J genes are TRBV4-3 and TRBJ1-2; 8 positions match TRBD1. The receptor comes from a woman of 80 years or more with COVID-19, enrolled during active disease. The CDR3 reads CASSQDQGAPGGYTF. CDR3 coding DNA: TGCGCCAGCAGCCAAGATCAGGGGGCGCCGGGGGGCTACACCTTC.